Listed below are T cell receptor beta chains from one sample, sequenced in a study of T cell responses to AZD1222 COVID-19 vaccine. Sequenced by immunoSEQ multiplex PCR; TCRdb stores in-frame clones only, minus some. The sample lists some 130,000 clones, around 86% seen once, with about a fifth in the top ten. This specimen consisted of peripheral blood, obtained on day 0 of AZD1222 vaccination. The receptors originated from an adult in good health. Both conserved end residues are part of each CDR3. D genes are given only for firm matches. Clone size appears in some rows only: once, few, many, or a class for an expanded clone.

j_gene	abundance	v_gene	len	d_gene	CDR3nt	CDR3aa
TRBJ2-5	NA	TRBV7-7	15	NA	TGTGCTAGCAGCTTAGCGAGCACGGGGGAAGAGACCCAGTACTTC	CASSLASTGEETQYF
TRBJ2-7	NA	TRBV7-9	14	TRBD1	TGTGCCAGCAGCCGCACAGACAGGGCCTACGAGCAGTACTTC	CASSRTDRAYEQYF
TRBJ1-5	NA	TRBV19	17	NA	TGTGCCAGTAGTATATTCAGGCCGGAGCCAACTTATCAGCCCCAGCATTTT	CASSIFRPEPTYQPQHF
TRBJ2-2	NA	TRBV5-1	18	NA	TGCGCCAGCAGCACTTCACGAGGGGAGCGGGCGAACACCGGGGAGCTGTTTTTT	CASSTSRGERANTGELFF
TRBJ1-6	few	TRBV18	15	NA	TGTGCCAGCTCACCGGCAGTCTCCTATAATTCACCCCTCCACTTT	CASSPAVSYNSPLHF
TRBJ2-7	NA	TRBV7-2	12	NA	TGTGCCAGCAGCCTCTCCCCCTACGAGCAGTACTTC	CASSLSPYEQYF
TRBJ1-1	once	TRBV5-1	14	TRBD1	TGCGCCAGCAGCTTGGCTGGGACAGGGGTTGAAGCTTTCTTT	CASSLAGTGVEAFF
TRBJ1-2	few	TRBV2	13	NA	TGTGCCAGCAGTGATGACAGTAACTTTGGCTACACCTTC	CASSDDSNFGYTF
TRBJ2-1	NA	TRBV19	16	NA	TGTGCCAGTAGTATAGAGAACCCTATCCCCTACAATGAGCAGTTCTTC	CASSIENPIPYNEQFF
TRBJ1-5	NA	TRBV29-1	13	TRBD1	TGCAGCGTGAGCCAGGGGGCTGATCAGCCCCAGCATTTT	CSVSQGADQPQHF
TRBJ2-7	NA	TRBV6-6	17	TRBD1	TGTGCCAGCAGCCGAGTGACAGGGGGCGGGTTTTCCTACGAGCAGTACTTC	CASSRVTGGGFSYEQYF
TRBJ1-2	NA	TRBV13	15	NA	TGTGCCAGCAGCTTCGAGGGGAGGGTGAGCTATGGCTACACCTTC	CASSFEGRVSYGYTF
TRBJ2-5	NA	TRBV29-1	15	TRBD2	TGCAGCGTTGGTGGTGGCGGGGGAATACAAGAGACCCAGTACTTC	CSVGGGGGIQETQYF
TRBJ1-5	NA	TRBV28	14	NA	TGTGCCAGCAGTTTAGGTGAGAAACGACAGCCCCAGCATTTT	CASSLGEKRQPQHF
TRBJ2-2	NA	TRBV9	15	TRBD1	TGTGCCAGCAGGACACAGGGGTTCGGCACCGGGGAGCTGTTTTTT	CASRTQGFGTGELFF
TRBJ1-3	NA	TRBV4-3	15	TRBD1	TGCGCCAGCAGCCCGACAGGGGTTGTTGGAAACACCATATATTTT	CASSPTGVVGNTIYF
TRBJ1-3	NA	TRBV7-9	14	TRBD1	TGTGCCAGCAGCTCGACAGGGACAGGAAACACCATATATTTT	CASSSTGTGNTIYF
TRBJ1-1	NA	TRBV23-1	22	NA	TGCGCCAGCAGTCACCATCCAGGGGCCACACCCACTTCAGGGACCCCTAACACTGAAGCTTTCTTT	CASSHHPGATPTSGTPNTEAFF
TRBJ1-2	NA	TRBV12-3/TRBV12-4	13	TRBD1	TGTGCCAGCACCAGGGGGGGAGGCTATGGCTACACCTTC	CASTRGGGYGYTF
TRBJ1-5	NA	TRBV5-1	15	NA	TGCGCCAGCAGCTCAACAGGGTCGTATGATCAGCCCCAGCATTTT	CASSSTGSYDQPQHF
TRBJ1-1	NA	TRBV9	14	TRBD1	TGTGCCAGCAGCGTAGTGACAGGGGGCACTGAAGCTTTCTTT	CASSVVTGGTEAFF
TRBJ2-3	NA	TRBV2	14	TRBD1	TGTGCCAGCAGTGGTAACAGGGGGTTAGATACGCAGTATTTT	CASSGNRGLDTQYF
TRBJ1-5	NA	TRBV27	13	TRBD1	TGTGCCAGCAGGGATGGGACAGACCGGCCCCAGCATTTT	CASRDGTDRPQHF
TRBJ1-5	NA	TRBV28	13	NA	TGTGCCAGCAGAATAGGGTTCAATCAGCCCCAGCATTTT	CASRIGFNQPQHF
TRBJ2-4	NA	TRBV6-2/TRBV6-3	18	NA	TGTGCCAGCAGTCGGCCCGGGCAGGGGGGGCTAGCCAAAAACATTCAGTACTTC	CASSRPGQGGLAKNIQYF
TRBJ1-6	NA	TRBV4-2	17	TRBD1	TGTGCCAGCAGCCATGGGTCTTGGGGACAGGGTGATTCACCCCTCCACTTT	CASSHGSWGQGDSPLHF
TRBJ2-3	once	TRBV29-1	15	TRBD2	TGCAGCGTTGGGACTAGCGGGGGGCACACAGATACGCAGTATTTT	CSVGTSGGHTDTQYF
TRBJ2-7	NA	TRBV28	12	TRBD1	TGTGCCAGCAGTACCCGACAGGGGTCGGGGGACTTC	CASSTRQGSGDF
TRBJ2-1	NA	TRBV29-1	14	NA	TGCAGCGTCCGGACGGACTCCTCCTACAATGAGCAGTTCTTC	CSVRTDSSYNEQFF
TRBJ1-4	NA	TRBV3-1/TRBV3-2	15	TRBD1	TGTGCCAGCACCTCATGGGGACAGGGGAGTGAAAAACTGTTTTTT	CASTSWGQGSEKLFF
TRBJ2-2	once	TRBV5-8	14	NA	TGTGCCAGCAGCTTGAACTTTCCCACCGGGGAGCTGTTTTTT	CASSLNFPTGELFF
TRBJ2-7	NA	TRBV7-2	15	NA	TGTGCCAGCAGCTCCTACCCTACAGCGCCTTACGAGCAGTACTTC	CASSSYPTAPYEQYF
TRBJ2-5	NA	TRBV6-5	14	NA	TGTGCCAGCAGTTACAATAGTATCTCGGGGACCCAGTACTTC	CASSYNSISGTQYF
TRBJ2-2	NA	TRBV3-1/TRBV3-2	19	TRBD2	TGTGCCAGCAGCCAAGAATTCGTGGCGGGGGGCCTGAACACCGGGGAGCTGTTTTTT	CASSQEFVAGGLNTGELFF
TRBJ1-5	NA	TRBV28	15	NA	TGTGCCAGCAGTTCACCGTGGGGAGGTGCGCAGCCCCAGCATTTT	CASSSPWGGAQPQHF
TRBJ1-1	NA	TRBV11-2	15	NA	TGTGCCAGCAGCTCACAGGGTACCCTGAACACTGAAGCTTTCTTT	CASSSQGTLNTEAFF
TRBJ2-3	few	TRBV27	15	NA	TGTGCCAGCACCTTTAGAAGCGGTAGCACAGATACGCAGTATTTT	CASTFRSGSTDTQYF
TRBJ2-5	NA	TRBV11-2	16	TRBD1	TGTGCCAGCAGCTTAGTCCAGGGGGCAGGACAGGAGACCCAGTACTTC	CASSLVQGAGQETQYF
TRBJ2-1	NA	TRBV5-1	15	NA	TGCGCCAGCAGCTTGGCCCCTCAATTCCACAATGAGCAGTTCTTC	CASSLAPQFHNEQFF
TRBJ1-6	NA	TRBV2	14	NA	TGTGCCAGCAGCTTACAGGGAAGAGATTCACCCCTCCACTTT	CASSLQGRDSPLHF
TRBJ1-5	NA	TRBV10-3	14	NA	TGTGCCATCAGTGAGGGGGACATCAATCAGCCCCAGCATTTT	CAISEGDINQPQHF
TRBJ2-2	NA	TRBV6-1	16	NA	TGTGCCAGCAGTGAGAGAAGGGGAGGGAACACCGGGGAGCTGTTTTTT	CASSERRGGNTGELFF
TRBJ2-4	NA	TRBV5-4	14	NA	TGTGCCAGCAGCTTGGGACTAGATAAAAACATTCAGTACTTC	CASSLGLDKNIQYF
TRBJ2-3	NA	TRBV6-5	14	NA	TGTGCCAGCAGTCCAATTAGCGGCACAGATACGCAGTATTTT	CASSPISGTDTQYF
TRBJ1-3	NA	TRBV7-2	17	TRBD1	TGTGCCAGCAGCTTTGTAGGGACAGTGAGCACTGGAAACACCATATATTTT	CASSFVGTVSTGNTIYF
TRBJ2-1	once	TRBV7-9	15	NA	TGTGCCAGCAGCTTTCCCCGACCCTCCTACAATGAGCAGTTCTTC	CASSFPRPSYNEQFF
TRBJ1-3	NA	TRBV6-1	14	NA	TGTGCCAGCAGTGAAACGGGCCGCTGGGGCACCATATATTTT	CASSETGRWGTIYF
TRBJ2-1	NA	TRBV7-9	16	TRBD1	TGTGCCAGCACCCTCCCGGGGCAGGGGGCGCGGAATGAGCAGTTCTTC	CASTLPGQGARNEQFF
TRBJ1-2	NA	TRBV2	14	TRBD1	TGTGCCAGCAGTGGGACAGGGGGTAACTATGGCTACACCTTC	CASSGTGGNYGYTF
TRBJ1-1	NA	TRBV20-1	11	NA	TGCAGTGGGTACCAACAGATAGAAGCTTTCTTT	CSGYQQIEAFF
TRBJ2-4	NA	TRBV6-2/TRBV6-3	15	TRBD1	TGTGCCAGCAGTCAACCCCGACAGGGACGAAACATTCAGTACTTC	CASSQPRQGRNIQYF
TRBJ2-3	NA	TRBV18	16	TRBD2	TGTGCCAGCTCACCACCGATGGCGGGGGACCTAGATACGCAGTATTTT	CASSPPMAGDLDTQYF
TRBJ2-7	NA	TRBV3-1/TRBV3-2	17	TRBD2	TGTGCCAGCAGCCAAGACCTGTTAGGGACTACAACCTACGAGCAGTACTTC	CASSQDLLGTTTYEQYF
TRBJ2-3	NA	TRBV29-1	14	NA	TGCAGCGCGTTGGCTGTAGAGGGCACAGATACGCAGTATTTT	CSALAVEGTDTQYF